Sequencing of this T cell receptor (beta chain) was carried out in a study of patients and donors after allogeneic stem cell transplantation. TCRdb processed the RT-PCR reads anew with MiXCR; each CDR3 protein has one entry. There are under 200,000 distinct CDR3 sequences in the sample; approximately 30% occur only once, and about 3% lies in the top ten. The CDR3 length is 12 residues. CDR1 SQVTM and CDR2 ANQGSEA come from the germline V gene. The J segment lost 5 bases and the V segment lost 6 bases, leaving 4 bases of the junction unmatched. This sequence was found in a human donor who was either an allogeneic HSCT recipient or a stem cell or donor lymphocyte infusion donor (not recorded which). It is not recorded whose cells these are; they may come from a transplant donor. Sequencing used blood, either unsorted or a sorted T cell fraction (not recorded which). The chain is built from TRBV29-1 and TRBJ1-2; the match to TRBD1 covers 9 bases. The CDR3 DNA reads TGCAGCGTCAAACAGGGGGCGTATGGCTACACCTTC. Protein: CSVKQGAYGYTF.